This is a list of T cell receptor beta chains from one sample in a study of blood T cell repertoires in COVID-19. The repertoire was sequenced with immunoSEQ multiplex PCR; TCRdb's copy has only in-frame clones and lacks some. The sample records 200,000 to 300,000 clones, over 70% being singletons. The sequencing input was peripheral blood. The receptor source for this set is a man in his forties with acute or convalescent COVID-19. The conserved cysteine and the conserved F or W are not part of the CDR3 here. The order of the fields is clone size, J gene, V gene, CDR3 protein. A row's size may be missing; if present it is once, few, many or a size class.

>NA|TRBJ2-3|TRBV19
ASRLAGGLDTQY
>NA|TRBJ1-2|TRBV27
ASSLSRGSYGYT
>few|TRBJ2-1|TRBV12-3/TRBV12-4
ASTTGPYNEQF
>NA|TRBJ1-1|TRBV12-3/TRBV12-4
ASGGSSNTEAF
>few|TRBJ2-1|TRBV12-3/TRBV12-4
ASSLRDFNEQF
>NA|TRBJ2-7|TRBV14
ASSQGTSVAEQY
>NA|TRBJ1-1|TRBV9
ASTRTGWGSTEAF
>NA|TRBJ2-1|TRBV7-3
ASSFDTPILAGVDNEQF
>NA|TRBJ2-7|TRBV6-5
ASRELAGAGQY
>NA|TRBJ1-3|TRBV28
ASSLFITGGAQGNTIY
>NA|TRBJ2-5|TRBV30
AWGRETQY
>NA|TRBJ2-1|TRBV18
ASSFGLDDNEQF
>NA|TRBJ2-3|TRBV4-1
ASSQEEDRSDTQY
>NA|TRBJ2-6|TRBV30
AWSLTGSSSGANVLT
>NA|TRBJ1-6|TRBV7-9
ASSIRTGGTLH
>NA|TRBJ2-7|TRBV3-1/TRBV3-2
ASSQVSTEQY
>NA|TRBJ2-2|TRBV7-9
ASSYSRDMMNTGELF
>once|TRBJ2-2|TRBV5-1
ASSLVGQPTGELF
>NA|TRBJ2-1|TRBV5-1
ASIPGGSSYNEQF
>NA|TRBJ1-3|TRBV5-4
ASSLAGTGNTIY
>NA|TRBJ2-1|TRBV7-3
ASSLNSGTYNEQF
>NA|TRBJ2-3|TRBV27
ASSLGESGSRTDTQY
>NA|TRBJ2-2|TRBV18
ASSSDLTGRELF
>NA|TRBJ1-5|TRBV18
ASSPQGNSNQPQH
>NA|TRBJ2-3|TRBV7-3
ASSLHTSGVTDTQY
>NA|TRBJ2-6|TRBV3-1/TRBV3-2
ASSQPYSGANVLT
>NA|TRBJ2-7|TRBV30
AWSPSWAGNEQY
>once|TRBJ1-5|TRBV5-1
ASSLDGGENQPQH
>NA|TRBJ1-6|TRBV9
ASSGQASSYNSPLH
>NA|TRBJ1-6|TRBV11-3
ASSRDRLAPLH
>NA|TRBJ2-1|TRBV7-6
ASSHITGSLSYNEQF
>NA|TRBJ2-1|TRBV11-3
ASSVEGGLWTGFSYNEQF
>few|TRBJ1-1|TRBV3-1/TRBV3-2
ASTPFGRESMNTEAF
>NA|TRBJ1-1|TRBV6-5
ASSSGQNYMNTEAF
>NA|TRBJ1-6|TRBV30
AWSVHTNSPLH
>NA|TRBJ1-6|TRBV7-8
ASSRDRGSSPLH